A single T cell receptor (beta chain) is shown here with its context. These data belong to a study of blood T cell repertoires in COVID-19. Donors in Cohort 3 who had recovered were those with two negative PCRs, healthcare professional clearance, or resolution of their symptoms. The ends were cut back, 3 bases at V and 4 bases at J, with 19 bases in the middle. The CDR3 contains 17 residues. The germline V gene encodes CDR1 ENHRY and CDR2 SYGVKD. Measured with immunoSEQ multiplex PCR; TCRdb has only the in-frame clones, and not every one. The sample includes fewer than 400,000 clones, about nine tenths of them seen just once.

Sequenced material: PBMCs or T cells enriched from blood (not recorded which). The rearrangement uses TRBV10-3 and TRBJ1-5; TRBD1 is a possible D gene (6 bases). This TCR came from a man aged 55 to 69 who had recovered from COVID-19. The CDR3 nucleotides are TGTGCCATCAGTGACGGGCAGGGGTTGAAGGAGAATCAGCCCCAGCATTTT. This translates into CAISDGQGLKENQPQHF.